This TCR beta chain derives from a study of blood T cell repertoires in COVID-19. On the study more broadly: Material from acute and convalescent COVID-19 was sourced from the United States, Italy and Spain. Sources were T cells, B-cell-depleted T cells, or PBMCs; the material itself was cDNA or gDNA.

This clone came up once. The data were produced by immunoSEQ multiplex PCR, yet TCRdb's version contains in-frame clones alone and is incomplete. The table records about 190,000 clones, 84% of them present only once. CDR1 and CDR2 from the germline V gene are KGHSH and LQKENI. This CDR3 region has 15 residues. V lost 4 bases to trimming and J lost 0 bases, with 12 bases between them. This clonotype was obtained from a human donor in a cohort sampled during active COVID-19. Sequenced: peripheral blood. This chain uses TRBV18 with TRBJ1-1, with D possibly TRBD1 on 6 matching bases. The DNA for the CDR3 is TGTGCCAGCTCACAAGAGGGGGTCGTGAACACTGAAGCTTTCTTT. Residues: CASSQEGVVNTEAFF.